This note documents a single T cell receptor (beta chain) sequence. The junction had 7 bases not matched to a gene; V was cut back by 7 bases and J by 7 bases. Per germline, CDR1 MNHEY and CDR2 SVGAGI. The CDR3 extends over 14 amino acids. These data come from a study of blood T cell repertoires in COVID-19. Profiled with immunoSEQ multiplex PCR; TCRdb holds only in-frame clones, not every one. This repertoire shows more than 450,000 clones, around 90% found once; its top ten account for approximately 0.7%. What was sequenced was PBMCs or T cells enriched from blood (not recorded which). This sequence was found in a woman between 18 and 29 years old who had recovered from COVID-19. This sequence joins TRBV6-5 and TRBJ1-6; 7 bases align to TRBD1. In nucleotides, the CDR3 is TGTGCCAGCACCGGACAGGCAATAAATTCACCCCTCCACTTT. Its translation: CASTGQAINSPLHF.